One and the same sample provided the 24 T cell receptor beta chains below, sequenced in a study of T cell repertoires in cytomegalovirus infection. These receptors lack a known antigen. TCRdb ran MiXCR on the reads and lists one entry per CDR3 protein. The repertoire holds roughly 990,000 distinct CDR3 sequences, with under 40% as singletons. The sample consisted of cultured CD8+ T cells from PBMCs, taken from culture after CMV antigen stimulation. These receptors were obtained from a human donor in good health (CMV status not recorded). Some clones in this sample may be carry-over from other donors' samples.

J is TRBJ1-2 and V is TRBV19, with a possible D match to TRBD1 (6 bases). From germline, CDR1 is LNHDA and CDR2 SQIVND (reference sequence). CDR3 length: 17 residues. V lost 4 bases and J 7 bases, leaving 25 bases between the germline ends. The CDR3 is CASSSLDGGLGGCGYTF. DNA for the CDR3: TGTGCCAGTAGTAGCCTGGACGGGGGTCTCGGGGGCTGTGGCTACACCTTC.

Worth noting for this clonotype: In this CDR3 the conserved last residue, phenylalanine or tryptophan, is missing, so a read error is likely. The rearrangement joins TRBV27 to TRBJ1-5, with D tentatively TRBD1 (5 bases). V lost 2 bases and J lost 0, with 11 bases in between. Germline V lookup: CDR1 MNHEY, CDR2 SMNVEV (reference sequence). This CDR3 is 16 amino acids long. The CDR3 loop is CASSLGGGLSNQPQHI. The CDR3 DNA sequence: TGTGCCAGCAGTTTAGGGGGAGGACTTAGCAATCAGCCCCAGCATATT.

V gene TRBV19 combines with J gene TRBJ1-5, with a possible D match to TRBD1 (5 bases). V was cut by 9 bases and J by 4 bases, with 19 bases left in between. The CDR3 length is 15 residues. CDR1 is LNHDA, CDR2 SQIVND, per germline (reference sequence). CDR3 DNA: TGTGCCAGCTCCCAAACCGCCAAGGGGAATCAGCCCCAGCATTTT. Translation: CASSQTAKGNQPQHF.

This clonotype was picked up many times. This sequence joins TRBV7-2 and TRBJ1-1; D unclear. V was pared by 2 bases and J by 1 base, with 11 bases between. Germline assignment: CDR1 SGHTA and CDR2 FQGNSA. The CDR3 loop spans 15 amino acids. The CDR3 DNA reads as TGTGCCAGCAGCTTATACAGAGTCTCGAACACTGAAGCTTTCTTT. Translating gives CASSLYRVSNTEAFF.

V and J are TRBV6-8 and TRBJ2-5; D gene uncertain. The CDR3 spans 17 residues. V gave up 4 bases and J gave up 6 bases, with 24 bases separating them. Germline V gives CDR1 MNHGY, CDR2 SAAAGT. The CDR3 loop is CASSFLADRLSRKTQYF. The CDR3 DNA reads TGTGCCAGCAGTTTTCTCGCCGATAGGTTAAGCCGGAAGACCCAGTACTTC.

For this clonotype: This clone may be a read error of a much larger clone one base away. V is TRBV7-8 and J is TRBJ1-1; no definite D call. The CDR3 contains 18 residues. Germline assignment: CDR1 SGHVS and CDR2 FQNEAQ. CDR3 region: CANSLASGRRAMNTEAFF. The CDR3 DNA follows: TGTGCCAACAGCTTAGCCTCGGGCCGGAGGGCGATGAACACTGAAGCTTTCTTT.

The rearrangement links TRBV12-3 or TRBV12-4 to TRBJ2-7, with D perhaps TRBD1 (6 bases). Trimming shortened V by 5 bases and J by 0 bases, and 11 bases separated the two germline ends. This CDR3 is 14 amino acids long. Written as DNA, the CDR3 is TGTGCCAGCAGTCCCGGGGACACCTCCTACGAGCAGTACGTC. Translation: CASSPGDTSYEQYV.

There are a few counts of this clonotype. The V gene is TRBV12-5, the J gene TRBJ1-2; D is unresolved. Trimming took 0 bases from V and 5 from J, leaving 7 bases between them. Germline V gene sequence: CDR1 LGHNT, CDR2 FRNRAP. The CDR3 extends over 13 amino acids. The chain's CDR3 is CASGLVAGYGYTF. The CDR3 DNA is TGTGCTAGTGGTTTGGTAGCGGGGTATGGCTACACCTTC.

V gene TRBV19 combines with J gene TRBJ1-1; D gene unclear. Germline lookup yields CDR1 LNHDA and CDR2 SQIVND (reference sequence). V was trimmed by 7 bases and J by 8 bases, leaving 23 bases between them. The CDR3 loop spans 15 amino acids. CDR3 protein: CASTILGEGRSEAFF. The DNA for the CDR3 is TGTGCCAGTACCATCCTCGGGGAAGGGAGATCCGAAGCTTTCTTT.

This chain joins TRBV5-4 and TRBJ2-1, with TRBD2 identical over 10 bases. The CDR3 totals 16 residues. Germline V gives CDR1 SGHNT, CDR2 YYREEE (reference sequence). J lost 4 bases, V lost 4 bases, and 8 bases had no gene match. CDR3 bases: TGTGCCAGCAGCGACCGGGAGCGGGGGGGGTACAATGAGCAGTTCTTC. It yields the protein CASSDRERGGYNEQFF.

The V and J genes are TRBV27 and TRBJ2-7, with D possibly being TRBD2 (7 bases). Germline-derived CDR1 and CDR2 are MNHEY and SMNVEV (reference sequence). V was trimmed by 4 bases and J by 7 bases, leaving 17 bases between them. The CDR3 loop spans 14 amino acids. This chain's CDR3 is CASSSGGGVREQYV. In nucleotides, the CDR3 is TGTGCCAGCAGTTCGGGGGGCGGAGTACGGGAGCAGTACGTC.

CDR3 protein: CASSYSRGPNQPQHF. The CDR3 DNA is TGTGCCAGCAGTTACTCGCGGGGGCCAAATCAGCCCCAGCATTTT. V and J are TRBV6-6 and TRBJ1-5; a weak D match, TRBD1 (6 bases). The CDR3 is 15 residues long. Trimming stripped 0 bases from V and 4 bases from J, with 10 bases between. Germline CDR1 MNHNY, CDR2 SVGAGI (reference sequence).

In this sample, this clonotype turned up many times. V gene TRBV14 combines with J gene TRBJ2-7; 8 bases match TRBD1. Germline V gives CDR1 SGHDN, CDR2 FVKESK. There are 14 residues in the CDR3. V gave up 7 bases and J gave up 6 bases; unmatched junction bases: 11. The CDR3 reads CASNTQGVSSEQYF. Here the CDR3 DNA reads TGTGCCAGCAACACACAGGGGGTATCTTCCGAGCAGTACTTC.

This clonotype was counted ten times or more. The CDR3 sequence is CASGQGETQYF. The CDR3 bases are TGTGCCTCAGGACAGGGGGAGACCCAGTACTTC. The chain recombines TRBV12-3 or TRBV12-4 with TRBJ2-5; TRBD1 matches 9 bases. The length of the CDR3 is 11 residues. V gave up 11 bases and J gave up 5 bases; unmatched junction bases: 3.

Comments on this clonotype: One junction end does not reproduce the germline sequence, and a read error may be involved. The CDR3 nucleotides are TGTGCCAGCAGTTCTGATAGCGGCAATGGGCAGTTCTTC. As protein: CASSSDSGNGQFF. The chain is built from TRBV12-3 or TRBV12-4 and TRBJ2-1; TRBD2 might be the D (6 bases). The CDR3 loop spans 13 amino acids.

The chain is built from TRBV10-3 and TRBJ1-3; D perhaps matches TRBD1 (5 bases). Trimming removed 0 bases at V and 0 bases at J, with 18 bases between. This CDR3 comprises 19 residues. The germline V gene encodes CDR1 ENHRY and CDR2 SYGVKD. CDR3 residues: CAISESGQGFLSSGNTIYF. Written as DNA, the CDR3 is TGTGCCATCAGTGAGTCGGGGCAGGGATTTCTGAGCTCTGGAAACACCATATATTTT.

The sample holds a few counts of this clonotype. The rearrangement uses TRBV7-9 and TRBJ2-7; tentatively, D is TRBD1 (5 bases). The CDR3 spans 15 residues. Germline lookup yields CDR1 SEHNR and CDR2 FQNEAQ (reference sequence). V lost 4 bases to trimming and J lost 4 bases, with 17 bases between them. The CDR3 DNA follows: TGTGCCAGCAGCTCGCCGGCCGCTGGGGCTTACGAGCAGTACTTC. This gives the protein CASSSPAAGAYEQYF.

The chain couples TRBV27 to TRBJ1-2; 9 bases align to TRBD1. CDR1 is MNHEY, CDR2 SMNVEV, per germline (reference sequence). The junction had 7 bases not matched to a gene; V was cut back by 2 bases and J by 6 bases. The CDR3 has 15 residues. The CDR3 reads CASSLRWTGDDGYTF. The CDR3 DNA is TGTGCCAGCAGTTTAAGGTGGACAGGGGACGATGGCTACACCTTC.

This clonotype was seen more than once but under ten times. This sequence joins TRBV28 and TRBJ2-1; the match to TRBD1 covers 9 bases. Germline V gene lookup returns CDR1 MDHEN and CDR2 SYDVKM. With 5 bases clipped from V and 6 bases from J, the junction kept 14 bases outside the gene matches. This CDR3 region has 17 residues. CDR3 residues: CASSPLPGQGKGNEQFF. The CDR3 DNA reads as TGTGCCAGCAGTCCCCTCCCGGGACAGGGAAAAGGCAATGAGCAGTTCTTC.

This chain uses TRBV6-2 or TRBV6-3 with TRBJ2-1; 9 bases align to TRBD2. Germline V gene data show CDR1 as MNHEY and CDR2 as SVGEGT. V gave up 8 bases and J gave up 8 bases; unmatched junction bases: 10. The CDR3 consists of 14 residues. DNA of the CDR3: TGTGCCAGCTCTAGCGGGAACCTGACGGATGAGCAGTTCTTC. The encoded protein is CASSSGNLTDEQFF.

The genes are TRBV20-1 and TRBJ1-1; D is uncertain. The CDR3 is made up of 13 amino acids. Germline V gives CDR1 DFQATT, CDR2 SNEGSKA (reference sequence). V gave up 4 bases and J gave up 1 base, with 10 bases separating them. The CDR3: CSAIWGENTEAFF. Here the CDR3 DNA reads TGCAGTGCTATCTGGGGAGAGAACACTGAAGCTTTCTTT.

This clonotype occurred a few times. The genes are TRBV6-1 and TRBJ1-5; D uncertain. The CDR3 is 15 amino acids. Trimming left V 4 bases short and J 2 bases short, with 12 bases between. CDR1 is MNHNS, CDR2 SASEGT, per germline. The CDR3 is CASSGGLGGNQPQHF. CDR3 nucleotides: TGTGCCAGCAGTGGCGGACTGGGAGGCAATCAGCCCCAGCATTTT.

This clonotype was detected many times. The CDR3 DNA is TGCGCCAGCAGCCCGACTAGGTCCGCCTACAATGAGCAGTTCTTC. Protein sequence: CASSPTRSAYNEQFF. V is TRBV4-1 and J is TRBJ2-1; D is possibly TRBD2 (6 bases). The CDR3 consists of 15 residues. V was clipped by 4 bases and J by 2 bases, with 12 bases between them. Germline V gene sequence: CDR1 MGHRA, CDR2 YSYEKL.

This chain joins TRBV14 and TRBJ2-7; 7 bases are a match to TRBD1. Germline V gene sequence: CDR1 SGHDN, CDR2 FVKESK. V lost 0 bases to trimming and J lost 3 bases; unmatched junction nucleotides: 5. The CDR3 is 15 residues long. The CDR3 loop is CASSQEWQGVYEQYF. Here the CDR3 DNA reads TGTGCCAGCAGCCAAGAATGGCAGGGGGTCTACGAGCAGTACTTC.